These T cell receptor beta chains were read from a single sample in a study of PD-1 blockade in mismatch repair-deficient tumors. Sequencing used immunoSEQ multiplex PCR; TCRdb keeps in-frame clones, though not all of them. This sample has more than 50,000 clones, with around 89% found just once. The material sequenced was peripheral blood, taken 52 weeks after starting pembrolizumab. These receptors were collected from an adult with mismatch repair-deficient cancer. Each CDR3 is given with its conserved first and last residue.

v_call: TRBV27
cdr3_length: 13
j_call: TRBJ2-7
cdr3_aa: CASSLKAHYEQYF

v_call: TRBV5-1
cdr3_length: 15
j_call: TRBJ2-2
cdr3_aa: CASSPSGSGTGELFF

v_call: TRBV6-5
cdr3_length: 15
j_call: TRBJ1-1
cdr3_aa: CASSKGQGAYTEAFF

v_call: TRBV6-6
cdr3_length: 16
j_call: TRBJ2-7
cdr3_aa: CASRVSRDRVSYEQYF

v_call: TRBV29-1
cdr3_length: 13
j_call: TRBJ1-2
cdr3_aa: CSVVGGPLIGYTF

v_call: TRBV7-9
cdr3_length: 17
j_call: TRBJ2-7
cdr3_aa: CASSSGTGAIRTYEQYF

v_call: TRBV4-1
cdr3_length: 15
j_call: TRBJ2-1
cdr3_aa: CASSQIRPAYNEQFF

v_call: TRBV6-6
cdr3_length: 13
j_call: TRBJ1-5
cdr3_aa: CASSMTGGQPQHF

v_call: TRBV5-1
cdr3_length: 15
j_call: TRBJ2-3
cdr3_aa: CASSLAGGTTDTQYF

v_call: TRBV7-2
cdr3_length: 16
j_call: TRBJ2-1
cdr3_aa: CASSLRWGIGDNEQFF

v_call: TRBV19
cdr3_length: 16
j_call: TRBJ1-3
cdr3_aa: CASSNADRASGNTIYF

v_call: TRBV4-1
cdr3_length: 14
j_call: TRBJ2-5
cdr3_aa: CASSQAGQGETQYF

v_call: TRBV13
cdr3_length: 17
j_call: TRBJ2-5
cdr3_aa: CASSSRDDSSTVETQYF

v_call: TRBV5-6
cdr3_length: 15
j_call: TRBJ2-7
cdr3_aa: CASSLAETGSYEQYF

v_call: TRBV27
cdr3_length: 16
j_call: TRBJ2-1
cdr3_aa: CASSSLGLAGYNEQFF